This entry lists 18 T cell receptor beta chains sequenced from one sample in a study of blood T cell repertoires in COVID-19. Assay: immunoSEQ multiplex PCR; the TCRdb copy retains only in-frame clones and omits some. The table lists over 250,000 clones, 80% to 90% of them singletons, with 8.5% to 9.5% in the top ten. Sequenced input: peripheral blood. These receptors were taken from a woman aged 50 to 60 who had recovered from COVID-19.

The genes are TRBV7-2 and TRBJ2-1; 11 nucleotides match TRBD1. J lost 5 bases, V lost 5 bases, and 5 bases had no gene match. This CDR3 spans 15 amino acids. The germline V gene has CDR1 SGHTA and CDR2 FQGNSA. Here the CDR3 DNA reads TGTGCCAGCAGCCGGGACAGGGGGAGCGACAATGAGCAGTTCTTC. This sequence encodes CASSRDRGSDNEQFF.

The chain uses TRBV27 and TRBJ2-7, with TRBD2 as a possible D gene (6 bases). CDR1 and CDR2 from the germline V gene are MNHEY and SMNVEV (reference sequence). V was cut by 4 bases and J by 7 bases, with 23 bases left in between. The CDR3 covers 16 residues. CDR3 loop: CASSSIRAGGIGEQYF. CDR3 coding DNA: TGTGCCAGCAGTTCAATCCGGGCCGGGGGTATTGGGGAGCAGTACTTC.

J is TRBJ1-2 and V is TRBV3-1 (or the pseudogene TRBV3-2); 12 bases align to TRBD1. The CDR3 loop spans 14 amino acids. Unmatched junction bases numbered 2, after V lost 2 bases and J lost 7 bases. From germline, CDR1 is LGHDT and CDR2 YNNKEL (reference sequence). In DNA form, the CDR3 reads TGTGCCAGCAGCCAATTGGGACAGGGGGCTGGCTACACCTTC. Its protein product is CASSQLGQGAGYTF.

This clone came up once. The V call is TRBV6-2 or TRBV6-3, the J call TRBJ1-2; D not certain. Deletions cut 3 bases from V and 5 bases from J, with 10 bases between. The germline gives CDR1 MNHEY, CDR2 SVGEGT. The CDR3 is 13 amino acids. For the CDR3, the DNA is TGTGCCAGCAGTTATTGGAGCGGTTATGGCTACACCTTC. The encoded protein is CASSYWSGYGYTF.

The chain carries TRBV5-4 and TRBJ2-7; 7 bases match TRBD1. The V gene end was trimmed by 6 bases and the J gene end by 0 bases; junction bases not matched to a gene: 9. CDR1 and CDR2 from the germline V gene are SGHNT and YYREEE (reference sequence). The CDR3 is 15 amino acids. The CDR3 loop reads CASTNTGASSYEQYF. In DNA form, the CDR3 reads TGTGCCAGCACCAACACAGGGGCAAGCTCCTACGAGCAGTACTTC.

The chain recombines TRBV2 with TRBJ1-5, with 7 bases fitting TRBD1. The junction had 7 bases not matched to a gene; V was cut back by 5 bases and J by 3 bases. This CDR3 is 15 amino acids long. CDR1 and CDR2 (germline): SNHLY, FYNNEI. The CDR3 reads CASSWTGRVNQPQHF. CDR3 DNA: TGTGCCAGCAGTTGGACAGGAAGGGTCAATCAGCCCCAGCATTTT.

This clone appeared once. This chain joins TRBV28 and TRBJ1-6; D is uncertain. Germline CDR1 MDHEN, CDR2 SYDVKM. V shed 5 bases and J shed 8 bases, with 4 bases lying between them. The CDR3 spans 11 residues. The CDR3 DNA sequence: TGTGCCAGCAGTCGGGATTCACCCCTCCACTTT. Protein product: CASSRDSPLHF.

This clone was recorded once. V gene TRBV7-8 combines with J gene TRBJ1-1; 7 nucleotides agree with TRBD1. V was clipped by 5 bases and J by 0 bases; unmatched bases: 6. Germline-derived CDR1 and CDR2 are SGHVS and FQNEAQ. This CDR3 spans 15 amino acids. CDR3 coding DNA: TGTGCCAGCAGCACGCGGGGACAGATGAACACTGAAGCTTTCTTT. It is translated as CASSTRGQMNTEAFF.

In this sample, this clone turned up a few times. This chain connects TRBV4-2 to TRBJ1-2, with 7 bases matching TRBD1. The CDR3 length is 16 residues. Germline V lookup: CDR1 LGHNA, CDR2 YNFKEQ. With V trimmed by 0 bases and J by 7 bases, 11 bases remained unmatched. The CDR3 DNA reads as TGTGCCAGCAGCCAAGATGGGGGCAGGGGGTTAGGTGGCTACACCTTC. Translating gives CASSQDGGRGLGGYTF.

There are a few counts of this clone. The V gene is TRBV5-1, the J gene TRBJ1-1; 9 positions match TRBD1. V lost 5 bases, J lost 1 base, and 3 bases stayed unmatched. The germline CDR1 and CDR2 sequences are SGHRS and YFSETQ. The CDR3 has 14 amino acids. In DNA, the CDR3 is TGCGCCAGCAGGGACAGGGGTCGGAACACTGAAGCTTTCTTT. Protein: CASRDRGRNTEAFF.

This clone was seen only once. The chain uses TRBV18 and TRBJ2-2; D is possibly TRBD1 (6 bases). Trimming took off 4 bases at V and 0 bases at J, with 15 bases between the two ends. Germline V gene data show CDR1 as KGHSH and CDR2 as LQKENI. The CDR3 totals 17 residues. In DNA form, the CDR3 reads TGTGCCAGCTCACTATGGACAGTAACCGCGAACACCGGGGAGCTGTTTTTT. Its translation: CASSLWTVTANTGELFF.

CDR3 DNA: TGTGCCAGCAGTCCACGGACAGGGGGCGCGGATGGCAATCAGCCCCAGCATTTT. It encodes CASSPRTGGADGNQPQHF. This chain joins TRBV27 and TRBJ1-5, with TRBD1 matching 11 bases. V shed 5 bases, J shed 2 bases, and the junction held 11 bases outside the gene matches. Germline values: CDR1 MNHEY, CDR2 SMNVEV (reference sequence). There are 18 residues in the CDR3.

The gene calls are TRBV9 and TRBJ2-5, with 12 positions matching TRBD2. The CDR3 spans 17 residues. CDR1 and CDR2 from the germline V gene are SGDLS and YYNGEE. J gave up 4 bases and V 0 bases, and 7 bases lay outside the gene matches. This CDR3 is CASSVGASGGASETQYF. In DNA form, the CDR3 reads TGTGCCAGCAGCGTAGGAGCTAGCGGGGGGGCATCAGAGACCCAGTACTTC.

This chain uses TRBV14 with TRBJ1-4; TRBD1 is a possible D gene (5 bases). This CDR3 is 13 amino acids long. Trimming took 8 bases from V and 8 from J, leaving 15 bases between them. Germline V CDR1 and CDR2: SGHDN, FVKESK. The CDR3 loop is CASREGKVEKLFF. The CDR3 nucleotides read TGTGCCAGCCGGGAGGGGAAGGTGGAAAAACTGTTTTTT.

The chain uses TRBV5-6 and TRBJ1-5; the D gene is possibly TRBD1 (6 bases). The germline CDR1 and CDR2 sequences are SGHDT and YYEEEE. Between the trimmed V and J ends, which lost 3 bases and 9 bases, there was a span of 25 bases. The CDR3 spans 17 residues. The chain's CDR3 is CASSSTQGLGRMGPQHF. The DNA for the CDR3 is TGTGCCAGCAGCTCAACCCAGGGGTTGGGCAGGATGGGGCCCCAGCATTTT.

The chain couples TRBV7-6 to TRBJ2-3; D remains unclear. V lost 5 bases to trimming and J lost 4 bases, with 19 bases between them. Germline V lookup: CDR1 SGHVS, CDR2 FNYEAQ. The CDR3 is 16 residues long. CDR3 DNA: TGTGCCAGCAGCCCCTTGGCAGCTAGTAGAGCAGATACGCAGTATTTT. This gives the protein CASSPLAASRADTQYF.

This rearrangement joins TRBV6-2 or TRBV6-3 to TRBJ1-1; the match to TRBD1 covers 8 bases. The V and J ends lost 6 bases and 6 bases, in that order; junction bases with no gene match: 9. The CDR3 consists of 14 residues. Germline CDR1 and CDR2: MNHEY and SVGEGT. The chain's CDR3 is CASSRTGSFPEAFF. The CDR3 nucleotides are TGTGCCAGCAGCCGGACAGGGAGCTTTCCTGAAGCTTTCTTT.

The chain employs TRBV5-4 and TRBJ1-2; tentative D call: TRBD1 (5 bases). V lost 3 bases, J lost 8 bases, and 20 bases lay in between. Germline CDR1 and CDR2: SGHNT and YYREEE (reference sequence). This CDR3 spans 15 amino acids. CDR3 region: CASSYMTVLGSGYTF. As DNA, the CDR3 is TGTGCCAGCAGCTATATGACAGTCCTCGGGAGCGGCTACACCTTC.